Listed here are 18 T cell receptor beta chains from one sample, sequenced in a study of early T cells in non-severe SARS-CoV-2 infection. Each CDR3 protein is one row after TCRdb ran MiXCR on the 5' RACE reads. The data contain tens of thousands of distinct CDR3 sequences, 4% to 4.5% of them singletons. The sequencing sample was made of whole blood. The origin of the receptors is an adult who was a healthcare worker with PCR-confirmed SARS-CoV-2 infection or an uninfected control (not recorded which).

This clonotype was seen at least ten times. The chain carries TRBV25-1 and TRBJ2-7, with 8 bases fitting TRBD2. In germline, CDR1 is MGHDK, CDR2 SYGVNS. With 10 bases clipped from V and 5 bases from J, the junction kept 4 bases outside the gene matches. The CDR3 runs to 11 residues. DNA for the CDR3: TGTGCCACCGGGGGGGGAGACGAGCAGTACTTC. It translates to CATGGGDEQYF.

Many counts were recorded for this clonotype. The chain combines TRBV3-1 with TRBJ2-6, with D possibly matching TRBD1 (6 bases). Trimming took 5 bases from V and 0 from J, leaving 11 bases between them. Germline V gene lookup returns CDR1 LGHDT and CDR2 YNNKEL (reference sequence). The CDR3 spans 16 residues. DNA for the CDR3: TGTGCCAGCAGCGTTGGACAGAGCTCTGGGGCCAACGTCCTGACTTTC. Translation: CASSVGQSSGANVLTF.

This clonotype has a count of ten or more. The V and J genes are TRBV4-1 and TRBJ2-1; 8 bases agree with TRBD2. The CDR3 has 13 residues. Losses at the gene ends were 3 bases for V and 8 bases for J; bases not matched to a gene: 3. Germline CDR1 MGHRA, CDR2 YSYEKL. The CDR3 reads CASSHAGGDEQFF. DNA for the CDR3: TGCGCCAGCAGCCATGCCGGGGGGGATGAGCAGTTCTTC.

This clonotype has only a few counts. The rearrangement links TRBV5-1 to TRBJ1-1; D ambiguous. Per the germline V gene, CDR1 is SGHRS and CDR2 is YFSETQ. Trimming shortened V by 0 bases and J by 5 bases, and 11 bases separated the two germline ends. This CDR3 is built from 14 residues. In DNA form, the CDR3 reads TGCGCCAGCAGCTTGGGTGCAGGATTAACTGAAGCTTTCTTT. Translation gives CASSLGAGLTEAFF.

In this sample, this clonotype turned up many times. The chain recombines TRBV5-1 with TRBJ2-7, with D perhaps matching TRBD1 (5 bases). The CDR3 runs to 11 residues. Trimming left V 6 bases short and J 4 bases short, with 8 bases between. Germline-derived CDR1 and CDR2 are SGHRS and YFSETQ. Here the CDR3 reads CASTGPYEQYF. CDR3 DNA sequence: TGCGCCAGCACAGGGCCATACGAGCAGTACTTC.

This clonotype was detected many times. The rearrangement links TRBV9 to TRBJ1-1, with D possibly TRBD1 on 5 matching bases. There are 15 residues in the CDR3. Germline V gene sequence: CDR1 SGDLS, CDR2 YYNGEE. V lost 4 bases and J 5 bases, leaving 18 bases between the germline ends. The CDR3 DNA reads as TGTGCCAGCAGCTCTCAGGCCAGGGTATGGACTGAAGCTTTCTTT. Its translation is CASSSQARVWTEAFF.

The genes are TRBV15 and TRBJ2-1, with 11 bases fitting TRBD2. The CDR3 is 13 residues long. Looked up from germline, CDR1 is LNHNV and CDR2 is YYDKDF (reference sequence). V trimming: 8 bases; J trimming: 4 bases; junction bases outside the gene matches: 1. The CDR3 reads CATGLAGYNEQFF. CDR3 bases: TGTGCCACCGGACTAGCGGGTTACAATGAGCAGTTCTTC.

This clonotype was detected ten times or more. The chain links TRBV3-1 to TRBJ2-7; 11 nucleotides align to TRBD2. Germline CDR1 reads LGHDT; CDR2 reads YNNKEL (reference sequence). Losses at the gene ends were 3 bases for V and 4 bases for J; bases not matched to a gene: 5. There are 15 residues in the CDR3. CDR3 protein: CASSQPGLAVYEQYF. The CDR3 nucleotides are TGTGCCAGCAGCCAGCCGGGACTAGCGGTTTACGAGCAGTACTTC.

This clonotype was counted at least ten times. The chain carries TRBV27 and TRBJ2-2; 12 nucleotides match TRBD2. This CDR3 spans 16 amino acids. Germline V gene data show CDR1 as MNHEY and CDR2 as SMNVEV (reference sequence). V gave up 3 bases and J gave up 6 bases; unmatched junction bases: 5. The CDR3, as DNA: TGTGCCAGCAGTTTGTTTACTAGCGGGAGGCCCGGGGAGCTGTTTTTT. Translation gives CASSLFTSGRPGELFF.

This clonotype was detected many times. The CDR3 spells CASSKLGGGATTEAFF. CDR3 in DNA: TGCGCCAGCAGCAAACTAGGCGGGGGCGCAACCACTGAAGCTTTCTTT. The chain combines TRBV5-1 with TRBJ1-1, with D possibly being TRBD1 (6 bases). Germline values: CDR1 SGHRS, CDR2 YFSETQ. The V end lost 4 bases, the J end lost 4 bases, and 20 bases lay between the germline ends. CDR3 length: 16 residues.

The chain has TRBV12-3 or TRBV12-4 and TRBJ2-3; 7 nucleotides agree with TRBD1. The V gene end was trimmed by 6 bases and the J gene end by 5 bases; junction bases not matched to a gene: 11. CDR3 length equals 15 residues. CDR3 protein: CASRQRRTGEDTQYF. In nucleotides, the CDR3 is TGTGCCAGCAGGCAACGGCGCACAGGGGAAGATACGCAGTATTTT.

V usage is TRBV4-1 and J usage is TRBJ1-6, with D possibly being TRBD1 (6 bases). This CDR3 contains 15 residues. V lost 1 base, J lost 12 bases, and 16 bases lay in between. Germline-derived CDR1 and CDR2 are MGHRA and YSYEKL. The chain's CDR3 is CASSQAGRGTLPLHF. Here the CDR3 DNA reads TGCGCCAGCAGCCAAGCCGGCAGGGGAACTTTACCCCTCCACTTT.

This clonotype was found many times. The chain is built from TRBV18 and TRBJ2-1; 11 bases map to TRBD2. The ends lost 5 bases at V and 10 bases at J; junction bases unmatched: 4. The CDR3 length is 13 residues. Germline CDR1 is KGHSH and CDR2 is LQKENI. Written as DNA, the CDR3 is TGTGCCAGCTCATTACTAGCGGGGGTAGAGCAGTTCTTC. It encodes CASSLLAGVEQFF.

The CDR3 region is CASSSIGRAVRYNEQFF. In DNA, the CDR3 is TGTGCCAGCAGTTCTATAGGGCGGGCAGTCCGCTACAATGAGCAGTTCTTC. The chain links TRBV28 to TRBJ2-1; TRBD2 might be the D (5 bases). Germline assignment: CDR1 MDHEN and CDR2 SYDVKM. The CDR3 runs to 17 residues. V dropped 4 bases and J dropped 3 bases, with 19 bases sitting between them.

By share of the sample, this clonotype is medium-sized. The chain couples TRBV7-2 to TRBJ2-7; D is ambiguous. Germline V gives CDR1 SGHTA, CDR2 FQGNSA. The length of the CDR3 is 13 residues. Between the trimmed V and J ends, which lost 1 base and 3 bases, there was a span of 7 bases. The CDR3 bases are TGTGCCAGCAGCTTAGGGCCAGGCTACGAGCAGTACTTC. Translation: CASSLGPGYEQYF.

The table lists this clonotype with many counts. The V and J genes are TRBV20-1 and TRBJ2-7, with TRBD2 matching over 11 bases. CDR1 is DFQATT, CDR2 SNEGSKA, per germline (reference sequence). The CDR3 runs 13 residues. The J segment lost 7 bases and the V segment lost 7 bases, leaving 9 bases of the junction unmatched. CDR3 loop: CSVISGRAREQYF. CDR3 sequence (DNA): TGCAGTGTCATTAGCGGGAGGGCCCGGGAGCAGTACTTC.

There are many counts of this clonotype. This chain connects TRBV20-1 to TRBJ1-2; TRBD1 aligns across 11 bases. The CDR3 totals 16 residues. Trimming removed 2 bases from V and 4 bases from J; junction bases left unmatched: 9. Germline V gene lookup returns CDR1 DFQATT and CDR2 SNEGSKA (reference sequence). The DNA for the CDR3 is TGCAGTGCTAGAAATACGGACAGGGGGCCCCTCTATGGCTACACCTTC. This translates into CSARNTDRGPLYGYTF.

At least ten counts were recorded for this clonotype. The V and J genes are TRBV18 and TRBJ2-3, with D perhaps TRBD2 (5 bases). CDR1 KGHSH and CDR2 LQKENI come from the germline V gene. The CDR3 runs 14 residues. Trimming cost V 0 bases and J 4 bases, with 8 bases left between them. The CDR3 is CASSPPDWPDTQYF. The CDR3 DNA follows: TGTGCCAGCTCACCACCGGACTGGCCAGATACGCAGTATTTT.